This T cell receptor (beta chain) was identified during a study of blood T cell repertoires in COVID-19. Assay used: immunoSEQ multiplex PCR; TCRdb lists only in-frame clones, some missing. The sample lists about 200,000 clones; approximately 85% were seen once. CDR1 and CDR2 from the germline V gene are KGHSH and LQKENI. V shed 6 bases and J shed 5 bases, with 13 bases lying between them. The CDR3 length is 13 residues. The specimen sequenced was peripheral blood. The TCR was taken from an elderly woman with acute or convalescent COVID-19. The chain is built from TRBV18 and TRBJ1-1; D uncertain. CDR3 region: CASSNSAGTEAFF. DNA for the CDR3: TGTGCCAGCTCCAATTCAGCAGGTACTGAAGCTTTCTTT.